The 8 T cell receptor beta chains below come from one sample, sequenced in a study of neoadjuvant anti-PD-1 for oral cavity cancer. Libraries were prepared by immunoSEQ multiplex PCR; TCRdb keeps only in-frame clonotypes and omits some of them. The sample has 84,000 or so clones; about 84% are singletons. The specimen comprised PBMCs, sampled before nivolumab (anti-PD-1) treatment. The source of these receptors is a person between 40 and 85 years old with oral cavity squamous cell carcinoma.

The rearrangement joins TRBV5-1 to TRBJ2-1; possibly TRBD1 or TRBD2 for D (5 bases each). The length of the CDR3 is 14 residues. Trimming removed 1 base from V and 3 bases from J, with 8 bases in between. Germline CDR1 reads SGHRS; CDR2 reads YFSETQ. The CDR3 DNA sequence: TGCGCCAGCAGCTTGAGGGACGACTACAATGAGCAGTTCTTC. It codes for CASSLRDDYNEQFF.

V is TRBV29-1 and J is TRBJ2-7, with D perhaps TRBD1 (6 bases). V was shortened by 3 bases and J by 7 bases, with 19 bases between the two germline ends. The CDR3 has 14 amino acids. Germline CDR1 reads SQVTM; CDR2 reads ANQGSEA. CDR3 nucleotides: TGCAGCGTTGATAGGGGCCAGGGGTTAGGGGAGCAGTACTTC. Amino acids: CSVDRGQGLGEQYF.

This clone has just a few counts. This chain uses TRBV6-1 with TRBJ2-7; 9 nucleotides match TRBD2. Germline CDR1 reads MNHNS; CDR2 reads SASEGT. The trim removed 7 bases at V and 4 bases at J, leaving 5 bases unmatched. The CDR3 covers 13 residues. The CDR3 sequence is CASNSAGGYEQYF. The CDR3 region has the DNA TGTGCCAGCAATTCAGCGGGAGGATACGAGCAGTACTTC.

This chain links TRBV19 with TRBJ2-2; D possibly corresponds to TRBD2 (7 bases). The V gene lost 9 bases and the J gene lost 3 bases, with 17 bases spanning the gap. The CDR3 totals 15 residues. Germline loops: CDR1 LNHDA, CDR2 SQIVND (reference sequence). The DNA of the CDR3 is TGTGCCAGCCACGGGGGGCTAACGGACACCGGGGAGCTGTTTTTT. It specifies CASHGGLTDTGELFF. Full variable domain (rest looked up from reference TRBV19 and TRBJ2-2): DGGITQSPKYLFRKEGQNVTLSCEQNLNHDAMYWYRQDPGQGLRLIYYSQIVNDFQKGDIAEGYSVSREKKESFPLTVTSAQKNPTAFYLCASHGGLTDTGELFFGEGSRLTVL.

The rearrangement uses TRBV5-1 and TRBJ1-2; D unresolved. The germline gives CDR1 SGHRS, CDR2 YFSETQ. V dropped 0 bases and J dropped 5 bases, with 11 bases sitting between them. This CDR3 comprises 14 residues. The CDR3 DNA sequence: TGCGCCAGCAGCTTGGATTACGGAGTTTATGGCTACACCTTC. Residues: CASSLDYGVYGYTF.

The chain links TRBV5-1 to TRBJ2-1; 8 bases are a match to TRBD1. This CDR3 has 14 amino acids. CDR1 is SGHRS, CDR2 YFSETQ, per germline. V dropped 3 bases and J dropped 10; count of bases not matched to a gene: 9. The CDR3 here is CASSSSGQGREQFF. The CDR3, as DNA: TGCGCCAGCAGCTCTTCTGGACAGGGTAGGGAGCAGTTCTTC.

The V call is TRBV6-1, the J call TRBJ2-3; 11 bases align to TRBD2. Germline CDR1 is MNHNS and CDR2 is SASEGT. The ends lost 4 bases at V and 5 bases at J; junction bases unmatched: 8. The CDR3 is 16 residues long. CDR3 nucleotides: TGTGCCAGCAGTGTAAGACTAGCGGGATTGAAAGATACGCAGTATTTT. Protein product: CASSVRLAGLKDTQYF.

The J gene is TRBJ1-3, the V gene TRBV30; D perhaps matches TRBD1 (6 bases). V was shortened by 3 bases and J by 2 bases, with 17 bases between the two germline ends. Germline CDR1 and CDR2: GTSNPN and SVGIG (reference sequence). This CDR3 contains 16 residues. This CDR3 is CAWSYGDRRTGNTIYF. The CDR3 coding sequence is TGTGCCTGGAGCTACGGCGACAGGAGAACTGGAAACACCATATATTTT.